This TCR beta chain is drawn from a study of pediatric ulcerative colitis. Study conclusions and caveats: In rectum, acute severe colitis had expanded clones and less diversity. No controls had the two rectal clonotypes shared by ulcerative colitis patients.

One to two pinch biopsies were taken from the rectum during colonoscopy. This was a survey-level run. TCRdb keeps only in-frame clones here, not all; method: immunoSEQ multiplex PCR. This repertoire shows 40,000 to 55,000 clones, more than 60% found once; its top ten account for 3% to 4.5%. With respect to this clone: Its cognate antigen is unknown.

The CDR3 contains 15 residues. The germline gives CDR1 MNHEY, CDR2 SVGAGI. V gave up 2 bases and J gave up 5 bases, with 15 bases separating them. The TCR sequence derives from a girl aged 10-17 years with moderate ulcerative colitis. This chain connects TRBV6-5 to TRBJ2-5; unclear D gene. Sequencing was performed on gut tissue. The CDR3 sequence is CASSYQGRMGETQYF. The CDR3 DNA follows: TGTGCCAGCAGTTACCAAGGCCGGATGGGGGAGACCCAGTACTTC.